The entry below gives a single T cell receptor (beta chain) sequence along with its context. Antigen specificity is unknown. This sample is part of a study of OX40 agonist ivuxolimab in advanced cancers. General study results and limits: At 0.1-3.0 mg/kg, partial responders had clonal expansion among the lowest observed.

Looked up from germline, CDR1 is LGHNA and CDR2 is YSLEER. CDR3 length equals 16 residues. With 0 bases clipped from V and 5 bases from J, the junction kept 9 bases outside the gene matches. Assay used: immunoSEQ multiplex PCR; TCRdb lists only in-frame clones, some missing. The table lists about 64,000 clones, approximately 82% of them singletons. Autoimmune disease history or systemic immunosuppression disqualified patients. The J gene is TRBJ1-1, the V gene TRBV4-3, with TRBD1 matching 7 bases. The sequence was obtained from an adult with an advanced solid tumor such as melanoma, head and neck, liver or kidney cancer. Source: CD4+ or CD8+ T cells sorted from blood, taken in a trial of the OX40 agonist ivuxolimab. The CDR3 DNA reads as TGCGCCAGCAGCCAAGACAATACCAGGGGGGGTACTGAAGCTTTCTTT. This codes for CASSQDNTRGGTEAFF.